The TCR beta chain described here comes from a study of cytomegalovirus exposure and HLA in healthy donors. Study-wide points: Reports credit the classifier with highly specific, highly sensitive diagnosis of cytomegalovirus status. Accurate prediction of most subjects' HLA-A and HLA-B alleles from TCR beta sequences was reported. HLA alleles were associated with 18,000 or so TCR beta sequences in a later analysis at 0.05 false discovery rate. The likely origin of a cluster of highly shared sequence variants was a sequencing artifact.

The CDR3 length is 17 residues. Trimming took 0 bases from V and 1 from J; bases not matched to a gene: 5. Germline V CDR1 and CDR2: SGHVS, FNYEAQ. Researchers ran the PCR with 60 Vbeta and 13 Jbeta primers. Libraries were prepared by immunoSEQ multiplex PCR; TCRdb keeps only in-frame clonotypes and omits some of them. The sample shows some 130,000 clones, around 9% of them seen only once. Comments on this clone: Antigen specificity is unknown.

The gene calls are TRBV7-6 and TRBJ2-2, with 7 bases that match TRBD1. The specimen sequenced was PBMCs. The TCR was taken from a middle-aged woman in good health and CMV-seropositive. The CDR3 sequence: CASSLALRGLNTGELFF. The DNA for the CDR3 is TGTGCCAGCAGCTTAGCGCTAAGGGGGCTGAACACCGGGGAGCTGTTTTTT.